This entry concerns a single T cell receptor beta chain. Under the authors' procedure: Reference gene primer amplification gave estimated nucleated cell counts. Sequencing was performed with immunoSEQ multiplex PCR; in TCRdb, only in-frame clones are kept and a portion is missing. That table is the source of V, J and clone size, and D and trimming were worked out from the DNA. The sample includes about 160,000 clones, roughly 87% seen only once; the top ten take over 3.5%. These data originate in a study of blood T cell repertoires in COVID-19. Study as a whole: The United States, Italy and Spain provided the acute and convalescent COVID-19 samples. Sample material is recorded as cDNA or gDNA derived from T cells, B-cell-depleted T cells, or PBMCs.

This CDR3 spans 15 amino acids. The V end lost 5 bases, the J end lost 5 bases, and 15 bases lay between the germline ends. Germline V gene lookup returns CDR1 MNHNY and CDR2 SVGAGI (reference sequence). Sequenced input: peripheral blood. The chain combines TRBV6-6 with TRBJ1-4; possible D gene TRBD1, 5 bases. This sequence was found in an older woman who had recovered from COVID-19. CDR3 DNA: TGTGCCAGCAGTACGGGCAGGGCCATAAATGAAAAACTGTTTTTT. The encoded protein is CASSTGRAINEKLFF.